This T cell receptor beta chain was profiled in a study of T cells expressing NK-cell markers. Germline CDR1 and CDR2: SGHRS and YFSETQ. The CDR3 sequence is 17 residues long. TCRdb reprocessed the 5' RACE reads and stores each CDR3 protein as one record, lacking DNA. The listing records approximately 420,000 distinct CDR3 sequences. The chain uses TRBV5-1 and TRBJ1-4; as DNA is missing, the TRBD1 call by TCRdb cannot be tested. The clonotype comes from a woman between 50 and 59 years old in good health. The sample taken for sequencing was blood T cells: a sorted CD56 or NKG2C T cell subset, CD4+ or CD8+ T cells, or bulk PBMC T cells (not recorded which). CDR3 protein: CASSLGSSGKRGEKLFF. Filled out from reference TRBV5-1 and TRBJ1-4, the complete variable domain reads KAGVTQTPRYLIKTRGQQVTLSCSPISGHRSVSWYQQTPGQGLQFLFEYFSETQRNKGNFPGRFSGRQFSNSRSEMNVSTLELGDSALYLCASSLGSSGKRGEKLFFGSGTQLSVL.